The 21 T cell receptor beta chains in this list originate from one sample, sequenced in a study of shared clonotypes between healthy human individuals. This table comes from immunoSEQ multiplex PCR, and its TCRdb copy is limited to in-frame clones, with some not included. Of some 1.5 million clones in the sample, around 97% are singletons; the top ten hold roughly 1.1%. Material: naive CD4+ T cells sorted from blood. Subset meaning: CD45RA+ positively selected. The receptors derive from a man aged 25-40 years in good health.

This clone was seen just once. The chain combines TRBV18 with TRBJ2-7, with 7 bases fitting TRBD2. The CDR3 loop spans 12 amino acids. Germline lookup yields CDR1 KGHSH and CDR2 LQKENI. V gave up 4 bases and J gave up 7 bases; unmatched junction bases: 4. In DNA form, the CDR3 reads TGTGCCAGCTCACGGGGCGGGAGTGAGCAGTACTTC. Protein product: CASSRGGSEQYF.

The CDR3 reads CASSPLGPSNEQFF. CDR3 sequence (DNA): TGTGCCAGCTCACCACTAGGACCAAGCAATGAGCAGTTCTTC. The chain has TRBV18 and TRBJ2-1; no definite D call. Trimming cost V 1 base and J 6 bases, with 10 bases left between them. The CDR3 has 14 residues. The germline gives CDR1 KGHSH, CDR2 LQKENI.

V and J are TRBV21-1 and TRBJ1-5; TRBD1, the table's D call, was not compared with the DNA. TRBV21-1 is labeled a pseudogene. This CDR3 has 17 residues. Written as DNA, the CDR3 is TGTGCCAGCAGTAACTCTAAAGGGACAGGGTTTTATCAGCCCCAGCATTTT. This codes for CASSNSKGTGFYQPQHF.

With respect to this clone: This sample also contains other DNA sequences that code for the same CDR3. V and J are TRBV5-1 and TRBJ2-3; the match to TRBD1 covers 7 bases. Germline assignment: CDR1 SGHRS and CDR2 YFSETQ. V shed 2 bases, J shed 1 base, and the junction held 1 base outside the gene matches. This CDR3 is 14 amino acids long. In DNA, the CDR3 is TGCGCCAGCAGCTTTCAGGGGGGCACAGATACGCAGTATTTT. Its translation: CASSFQGGTDTQYF.

The chain employs TRBV29-1 and TRBJ2-1; TRBD2 might be the D (5 bases). Deletions cut 5 bases from V and 10 bases from J, with 12 bases between. This CDR3 is 11 amino acids long. Looked up from germline, CDR1 is SQVTM and CDR2 is ANQGSEA. In DNA form, the CDR3 reads TGCAGCGTTCGCGAGGGCGGGGAGCAGTTCTTC. Its protein is CSVREGGEQFF.

This chain links TRBV27 with TRBJ2-7; 10 bases line up with TRBD1. Unmatched junction bases numbered 7, after V lost 5 bases and J lost 3 bases. CDR1 is MNHEY, CDR2 SMNVEV, per germline (reference sequence). This CDR3 is built from 15 residues. The CDR3 coding sequence is TGTGCCAGCAGTCTGAGGACAGGGGGTCTCTACGAGCAGTACTTC. Translated, it gives CASSLRTGGLYEQYF.

The chain recombines TRBV27 with TRBJ2-6; tentative D call: TRBD2 (5 bases). The ends were cut back, 6 bases at V and 2 bases at J, with 14 bases in the middle. CDR1 and CDR2 (germline): MNHEY, SMNVEV (reference sequence). There are 16 residues in the CDR3. CDR3 amino acids: CASSQSGWPGANVLTF. The CDR3, as DNA: TGTGCCAGCAGCCAGTCGGGGTGGCCTGGGGCCAACGTCCTGACTTTC.

This chain uses TRBV5-4 with TRBJ1-1; a weak D match, TRBD1 (5 bases). Germline CDR1 SGHNT, CDR2 YYREEE (reference sequence). The V end was cut by 5 bases, the J end by 1 base, with 6 bases between. CDR3 length: 12 amino acids. The CDR3 sequence is CASSTGNTEAFF. The CDR3 coding sequence is TGTGCCAGCAGTACAGGGAACACTGAAGCTTTCTTT.

The chain links TRBV6-1 to TRBJ1-1; D unclear. Germline V gene data show CDR1 as MNHNS and CDR2 as SASEGT. Trimming took off 2 bases at V and 5 bases at J, with 9 bases between the two ends. The CDR3 length is 13 residues. In nucleotides, the CDR3 is TGTGCCAGCAGTGAAAGGACGGGGACTGAAGCTTTCTTT. Encoded protein: CASSERTGTEAFF.

J is TRBJ1-5 and V is TRBV15; 9 positions agree with TRBD1. V gave up 2 bases and J gave up 7 bases; unmatched junction bases: 12. Germline CDR1 and CDR2: LNHNV and YYDKDF (reference sequence). This CDR3 is 17 amino acids long. The CDR3 loop reads CATSRLLGQGNWQPQHF. CDR3 sequence (DNA): TGTGCCACCAGCAGATTATTGGGACAGGGAAATTGGCAGCCCCAGCATTTT.

The chain recombines TRBV6-5 with TRBJ1-2; unclear D gene. Trimming pared 2 bases from V and 4 bases from J, leaving 17 bases between. From germline, CDR1 is MNHEY and CDR2 SVGAGI. This CDR3 is 16 amino acids long. The CDR3 is CASSYGVAGLSYGYTF. The CDR3 bases are TGTGCCAGCAGTTACGGCGTGGCCGGGTTGTCCTATGGCTACACCTTC.

V gene TRBV5-4 combines with J gene TRBJ2-7; D is unclear. CDR1 SGHNT and CDR2 YYREEE come from the germline V gene (reference sequence). With 0 bases removed from V and 4 bases from J, the gap between germline ends came to 11 bases. The CDR3 runs 14 residues. The CDR3 region is CASSLELSAYEQYF. CDR3 coding DNA: TGTGCCAGCAGCTTGGAGCTAAGTGCTTACGAGCAGTACTTC.

The chain links TRBV7-2 to TRBJ1-5; D gene ambiguous. Germline CDR1 SGHTA, CDR2 FQGNSA. V dropped 5 bases and J dropped 5 bases, with 13 bases sitting between them. This CDR3 region has 14 residues. The CDR3 region has the DNA TGTGCCAGCAGCGCTGCAGTTTTCTATCAGCCCCAGCATTTT. Translating gives CASSAAVFYQPQHF. The whole variable domain, filled in from reference TRBV7-2 and TRBJ1-5, reads GAGVSQSPSNKVTEKGKDVELRCDPISGHTALYWYRQSLGQGLEFLIYFQGNSAPDKSGLPSDRFSAERTGGSVSTLTIQRTQQEDSAVYLCASSAAVFYQPQHFGDGTRLSIL.

Regarding this clone: Other DNA sequences from this sample encode an identical CDR3 as well. V and J are TRBV29-1 and TRBJ1-3; D gene ambiguous. CDR3 length: 12 amino acids. Trimming removed 4 bases at V and 3 bases at J, with 7 bases between. The germline V gene has CDR1 SQVTM and CDR2 ANQGSEA. For the CDR3, the DNA is TGCAGCGTTGTTGGCAGTGGAAACACCATATATTTT. Residues: CSVVGSGNTIYF.

This chain links TRBV9 with TRBJ1-1, with a possible D match to TRBD1 (6 bases). V lost 7 bases to trimming and J lost 0 bases, with 10 bases between them. Germline CDR1 is SGDLS and CDR2 is YYNGEE. The CDR3 contains 13 residues. CDR3 residues: CASGGAVNTEAFF. The CDR3 DNA follows: TGTGCCAGCGGGGGGGCTGTGAACACTGAAGCTTTCTTT.

V and J are TRBV10-2 and TRBJ1-5; D is possibly TRBD1 (6 bases). Trimming stripped 4 bases from V and 1 base from J, with 11 bases between. There are 15 residues in the CDR3. Germline assignment: CDR1 WSHSY and CDR2 SAAADI. CDR3 loop: CASSVGGLSNQPQHF. In DNA, the CDR3 is TGCGCCAGCAGTGTGGGGGGCTTGAGCAATCAGCCCCAGCATTTT.

The chain couples TRBV7-9 to TRBJ2-5, with 13 positions matching TRBD2. Trimming took 5 bases from V and 5 from J; bases not matched to a gene: 5. The CDR3 is made up of 15 amino acids. Germline CDR1 and CDR2: SEHNR and FQNEAQ (reference sequence). The CDR3 DNA is TGTGCCAGCAGCCGACTAGCGGGGGGAGGTGAGACCCAGTACTTC. It specifies CASSRLAGGGETQYF.

Turning to this clone: The same CDR3 also results from other DNA sequences found in this sample. The genes are TRBV5-1 and TRBJ1-4; unclear D gene. CDR1 is SGHRS and CDR2 is YFSETQ in the germline V gene. CDR3 size: 14 residues. V shed 0 bases and J shed 6 bases, with 9 bases lying between them. The CDR3 loop reads CASSLVAGDEKLFF. CDR3 in DNA: TGCGCCAGCAGCTTGGTAGCTGGTGATGAAAAACTGTTTTTT.

This rearrangement joins TRBV5-1 to TRBJ2-5; D unresolved. The CDR3 contains 15 residues. CDR1 and CDR2 (germline): SGHRS, YFSETQ. The ends were cut back, 6 bases at V and 5 bases at J, with 20 bases in the middle. CDR3 nucleotides: TGCGCCAGCACTACTTCGGGCCTTAACGGGGAGACCCAGTACTTC. As protein: CASTTSGLNGETQYF. The full variable domain, rest sourced from reference TRBV5-1 and TRBJ2-5, is KAGVTQTPRYLIKTRGQQVTLSCSPISGHRSVSWYQQTPGQGLQFLFEYFSETQRNKGNFPGRFSGRQFSNSRSEMNVSTLELGDSALYLCASTTSGLNGETQYFGPGTRLLVL.

V gene TRBV15 combines with J gene TRBJ2-6; D unresolved. V shed 5 bases and J shed 0 bases, with 14 bases lying between them. Germline V CDR1 and CDR2: LNHNV, YYDKDF (reference sequence). CDR3 length equals 17 residues. CDR3: CATSSQTGPSGANVLTF. CDR3 nucleotides: TGTGCCACCAGCTCCCAGACCGGGCCCTCTGGGGCCAACGTCCTGACTTTC.

The chain combines TRBV11-2 with TRBJ2-7; D unclear. Trimming removed 5 bases at V and 2 bases at J, with 10 bases between. The CDR3 consists of 13 residues. Germline CDR1 is SGHAT and CDR2 is FQNNGV. The CDR3 here is CASSTIPPYEQYF. CDR3 DNA: TGTGCCAGCAGCACAATACCACCCTACGAGCAGTACTTC.